The 23 T cell receptor beta chains given below trace back to one sample, sequenced in a study of blood T cell repertoires in COVID-19. TCRdb's table, derived via immunoSEQ multiplex PCR, lists solely in-frame clones and lacks some. This sample carries over 250,000 clones, about 92% of them seen once, and the ten largest clones take 2.6%. Sequenced: PBMCs or T cells enriched from blood (not recorded which). These receptors were taken from a man aged 55 to 69 who had recovered from COVID-19.

The rearrangement uses TRBV4-1 and TRBJ2-3; D is undetermined. The V gene's germline CDR1 is MGHRA and CDR2 YSYEKL. Trimming left V 0 bases short and J 2 bases short, with 12 bases between. This CDR3 comprises 16 residues. This CDR3 is CASSQDSLQITDTQYF. The CDR3, as DNA: TGCGCCAGCAGCCAAGACTCGCTACAGATCACAGATACGCAGTATTTT.

This chain connects TRBV5-1 to TRBJ1-4, with D perhaps TRBD1 (5 bases). Trimming took off 3 bases at V and 7 bases at J, with 19 bases between the two ends. The CDR3 totals 16 residues. Germline CDR1 is SGHRS and CDR2 is YFSETQ. The CDR3 loop reads CASSYGTLGVGEKLFF. In DNA, the CDR3 is TGCGCCAGCAGCTACGGGACTTTGGGGGTTGGTGAAAAACTGTTTTTT.

The chain joins TRBV6-2 or TRBV6-3 to TRBJ1-1; maybe TRBD1 (5 bases). Germline CDR1 is MNHEY and CDR2 is SVGEGT. The CDR3 consists of 15 residues. Trimming removed 4 bases from V and 4 bases from J, with 16 bases in between. The CDR3 DNA reads TGTGCCAGCAGTTTCCGACAGACCCTGATCACTGAAGCTTTCTTT. Its protein product is CASSFRQTLITEAFF.

This clone was seen only a few times. The V and J genes are TRBV2 and TRBJ1-1, with D perhaps matching TRBD1 (6 bases). Trimming left V 8 bases short and J 1 base short, with 8 bases between. Germline V gene data show CDR1 as SNHLY and CDR2 as FYNNEI. The CDR3 sequence is 12 residues long. The CDR3 DNA is TGTGCCAGCCACAGGGAGAACACTGAAGCTTTCTTT. As protein: CASHRENTEAFF.

This clone has just one count. The chain joins TRBV2 to TRBJ1-5; no reliable D call. This CDR3 has 13 residues. Trimming stripped 6 bases from V and 5 bases from J, with 11 bases between. Looked up from germline, CDR1 is SNHLY and CDR2 is FYNNEI. The CDR3 loop reads CASRAQEYQPQHF. In nucleotides, the CDR3 is TGTGCCAGCAGGGCCCAGGAATATCAGCCCCAGCATTTT. The whole variable domain, remainder taken from reference TRBV2 and TRBJ1-5, is EPEVTQTPSHQVTQMGQEVILRCVPISNHLYFYWYRQILGQKVEFLVSFYNNEISEKSEIFDDQFSVERPDGSNFTLKIRSTKLEDSAMYFCASRAQEYQPQHFGDGTRLSIL.

The J gene is TRBJ2-7, the V gene TRBV6-5; weak D call: TRBD2 (6 bases). The CDR3 length is 14 residues. The germline V and J ends were trimmed by 6 bases and 3 bases, with 15 bases remaining between them. CDR1 MNHEY and CDR2 SVGAGI come from the germline V gene. The CDR3 protein is CASRVADQFYEQYF. The CDR3 DNA sequence: TGTGCCAGCAGAGTAGCGGATCAGTTCTACGAGCAGTACTTC.

The gene calls are TRBV7-2 and TRBJ2-1; the D gene is possibly TRBD2 (5 bases). This CDR3 has 15 residues. The V gene's germline CDR1 is SGHTA and CDR2 FQGNSA. Trimming cost V 3 bases and J 0 bases, with 9 bases left between them. CDR3 in DNA: TGTGCCAGCAGCTTCCGGGAAAGCTCCTACAATGAGCAGTTCTTC. It codes for CASSFRESSYNEQFF.

This clone appeared a single time. The V gene is TRBV19, the J gene TRBJ1-1, with D possibly TRBD1 on 5 matching bases. The CDR3 covers 13 residues. Trimming stripped 9 bases from V and 6 bases from J, with 17 bases between. Per germline, CDR1 LNHDA and CDR2 SQIVND (reference sequence). The CDR3 spells CASLTRGFPEAFF. CDR3 sequence (DNA): TGTGCCAGCCTGACCCGGGGGTTTCCTGAAGCTTTCTTT.

The J gene is TRBJ2-3, the V gene TRBV18; TRBD1 is a possible D gene (5 bases). This CDR3 is built from 16 residues. V shed 3 bases and J shed 0 bases, with 13 bases lying between them. The germline V gene encodes CDR1 KGHSH and CDR2 LQKENI. The CDR3 nucleotides are TGTGCCAGCTCACCTGGGGCGACACTGAGCACAGATACGCAGTATTTT. Translation: CASSPGATLSTDTQYF.

The genes are TRBV9 and TRBJ1-6; TRBD1 matches 10 bases. The CDR3 is made up of 14 amino acids. Trimming at V came to 4 bases and at J to 13 bases, leaving 8 bases not matched to a gene. Germline V gene data show CDR1 as SGDLS and CDR2 as YYNGEE. The CDR3 here is CASSLDRGKSPLHF. In DNA form, the CDR3 reads TGTGCCAGCAGCTTGGACAGGGGGAAATCCCCCCTCCACTTT.

The chain uses TRBV7-3 and TRBJ2-1, with TRBD2 identical over 11 bases. Germline CDR1 SGHTA, CDR2 FQGTGA. V trimming: 5 bases; J trimming: 1 base; junction bases outside the gene matches: 13. CDR3 length: 19 residues. The CDR3 nucleotides are TGTGCCAGCAGCCCATCGGTCCTAGCGGGAGGTGGGTCCTACAATGAGCAGTTCTTC. It specifies CASSPSVLAGGGSYNEQFF. Variable domain in full (rest from reference TRBV7-3 and TRBJ2-1): GAGVSQTPSNKVTEKGKYVELRCDPISGHTALYWYRQSLGQGPEFLIYFQGTGAADDSGLPNDRFFAVRPEGSVSTLKIQRTERGDSAVYLCASSPSVLAGGGSYNEQFFGPGTRLTVL.

The chain joins TRBV30 to TRBJ1-1; D is unclear. V was clipped by 0 bases and J by 4 bases, with 15 bases between them. The CDR3 is made up of 15 amino acids. The germline V gene has CDR1 GTSNPN and CDR2 SVGIG (reference sequence). The CDR3 DNA reads as TGTGCCTGGAGTGTGAGAAGTTCGCGCGGCACTGAAGCTTTCTTT. Translation gives CAWSVRSSRGTEAFF.

The chain joins TRBV27 to TRBJ2-7; D remains unclear. The CDR3 totals 15 residues. Germline V gene data show CDR1 as MNHEY and CDR2 as SMNVEV (reference sequence). Trimming stripped 2 bases from V and 0 bases from J, with 11 bases between. The CDR3 nucleotides are TGTGCCAGCAGTTTAATGGCAGCGAGCTCCTACGAGCAGTACTTC. Translated, it gives CASSLMAASSYEQYF.

This chain uses TRBV10-3 with TRBJ1-4, with TRBD1 matching over 7 bases. CDR3 size: 14 residues. Trimming removed 5 bases from V and 4 bases from J; junction bases left unmatched: 4. CDR1 and CDR2 from the germline V gene are ENHRY and SYGVKD. The CDR3 coding sequence is TGTGCCATCAGTAAGACAGGGAATAATGAAAAACTGTTTTTT. Translated: CAISKTGNNEKLFF.

The chain employs TRBV18 and TRBJ2-1, with 10 bases that match TRBD2. Losses at the gene ends were 8 bases for V and 3 bases for J; bases not matched to a gene: 7. The CDR3 runs to 15 residues. Germline V gene sequence: CDR1 KGHSH, CDR2 LQKENI. CDR3 sequence (DNA): TGTGCCAGCCGCGGAGGACTAGCGGACTACAATGAGCAGTTCTTC. Translated, it gives CASRGGLADYNEQFF.

As to this clone: This sample also contains other DNA sequences that code for the same CDR3. This chain links TRBV6-5 with TRBJ1-1, with D maybe TRBD1 (6 bases). Trimming took off 6 bases at V and 2 bases at J, with 7 bases between the two ends. This CDR3 contains 12 residues. The germline V gene has CDR1 MNHEY and CDR2 SVGAGI. The CDR3 spells CASRQGNTEAFF. The DNA for the CDR3 is TGTGCCAGCAGACAGGGCAACACTGAAGCTTTCTTT.

This clone showed up just once. The V and J genes are TRBV5-6 and TRBJ1-4; no clear D gene. Trimming removed 0 bases from V and 5 bases from J, with 8 bases in between. CDR3 size: 14 residues. The germline V gene encodes CDR1 SGHDT and CDR2 YYEEEE. Here the CDR3 DNA reads TGTGCCAGCAGCTTGGGGGTCGGGAATGAAAAACTGTTTTTT. Its translation is CASSLGVGNEKLFF.

J is TRBJ1-6 and V is TRBV27; 9 bases line up with TRBD1. This CDR3 spans 16 amino acids. CDR1 is MNHEY, CDR2 SMNVEV, per germline (reference sequence). V shed 5 bases, J shed 10 bases, and the junction held 12 bases outside the gene matches. The CDR3 coding sequence is TGTGCCAGCAGTACCCCGCGGGACAGGGAGGAATCACCCCTCCACTTT. It codes for CASSTPRDREESPLHF.

CDR3 residues: CASKPLLRGEKLFF. The CDR3 nucleotides read TGTGCCAGCAAACCCCTATTGCGCGGCGAAAAACTGTTTTTT. This rearrangement joins TRBV11-2 to TRBJ1-4; no reliable D call. Trimming cost V 7 bases and J 8 bases, with 17 bases left between them. Germline V lookup: CDR1 SGHAT, CDR2 FQNNGV. This CDR3 is 14 amino acids long.

The gene calls are TRBV6-5 and TRBJ2-3; a weak D match, TRBD1 (5 bases). The CDR3 covers 15 residues. Germline lookup yields CDR1 MNHEY and CDR2 SVGAGI. V shed 4 bases and J shed 3 bases, with 14 bases lying between them. The CDR3 DNA is TGTGCCAGCAGTTTTGGCGCAGGGCGAACAGATACGCAGTATTTT. Protein sequence: CASSFGAGRTDTQYF.

The rearrangement links TRBV27 to TRBJ2-1; TRBD2 aligns across 9 bases. The V gene end was trimmed by 3 bases and the J gene end by 5 bases; junction bases not matched to a gene: 20. The length of the CDR3 is 20 residues. CDR1 MNHEY and CDR2 SMNVEV come from the germline V gene (reference sequence). The CDR3 nucleotides read TGTGCCAGCAGTTTTCTGGCGGGAGGGCCCGGGTTAACGACCCACAATGAGCAGTTCTTC. Its translation: CASSFLAGGPGLTTHNEQFF.

The gene calls are TRBV5-1 and TRBJ1-4, with TRBD1 identical over 7 bases. The ends lost 4 bases at V and 5 bases at J; junction bases unmatched: 5. Germline V gives CDR1 SGHRS, CDR2 YFSETQ. CDR3 length: 14 amino acids. Written as DNA, the CDR3 is TGCGCCAGCAGCCCCGACAGGGAAAATGAAAAACTGTTTTTT. It is translated as CASSPDRENEKLFF.

This clone was detected once. The rearrangement joins TRBV21-1 to TRBJ1-5. TRBV21-1 is tagged as a pseudogene. This CDR3 comprises 19 residues. In DNA form, the CDR3 reads TGTGCCAGCAGCAAATACTCGAGTCGAGGGTGTGCTCGCAATCAGCCCCAGCATTTT. It yields the protein CASSKYSSRGCARNQPQHF.